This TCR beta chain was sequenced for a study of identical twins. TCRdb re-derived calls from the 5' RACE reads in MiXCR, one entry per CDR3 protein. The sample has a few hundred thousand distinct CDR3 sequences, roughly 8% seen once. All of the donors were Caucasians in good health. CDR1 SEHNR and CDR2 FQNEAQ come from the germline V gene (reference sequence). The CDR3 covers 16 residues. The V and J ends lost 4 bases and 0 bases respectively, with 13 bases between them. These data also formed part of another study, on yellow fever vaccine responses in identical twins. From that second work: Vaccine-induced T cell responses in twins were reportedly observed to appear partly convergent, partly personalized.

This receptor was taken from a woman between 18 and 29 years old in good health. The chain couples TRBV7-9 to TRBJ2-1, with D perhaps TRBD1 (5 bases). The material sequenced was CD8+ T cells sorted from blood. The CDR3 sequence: CASSSSGFSSYNEQFF. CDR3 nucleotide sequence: TGTGCCAGCAGCTCCTCAGGGTTTAGCTCCTACAATGAGCAGTTCTTC.